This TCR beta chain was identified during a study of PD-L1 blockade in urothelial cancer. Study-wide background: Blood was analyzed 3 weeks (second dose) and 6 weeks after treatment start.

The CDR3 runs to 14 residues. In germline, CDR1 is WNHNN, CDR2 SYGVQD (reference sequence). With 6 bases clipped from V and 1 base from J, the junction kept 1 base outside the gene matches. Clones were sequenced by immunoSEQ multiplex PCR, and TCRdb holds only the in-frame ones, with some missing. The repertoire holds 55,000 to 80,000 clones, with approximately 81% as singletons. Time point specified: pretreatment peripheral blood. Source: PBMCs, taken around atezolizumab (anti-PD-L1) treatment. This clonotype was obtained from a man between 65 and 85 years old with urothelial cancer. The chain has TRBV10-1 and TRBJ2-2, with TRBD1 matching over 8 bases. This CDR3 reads CASRGTGNTGELFF. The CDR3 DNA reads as TGCGCCAGCAGAGGGACAGGGAACACCGGGGAGCTGTTTTTT.